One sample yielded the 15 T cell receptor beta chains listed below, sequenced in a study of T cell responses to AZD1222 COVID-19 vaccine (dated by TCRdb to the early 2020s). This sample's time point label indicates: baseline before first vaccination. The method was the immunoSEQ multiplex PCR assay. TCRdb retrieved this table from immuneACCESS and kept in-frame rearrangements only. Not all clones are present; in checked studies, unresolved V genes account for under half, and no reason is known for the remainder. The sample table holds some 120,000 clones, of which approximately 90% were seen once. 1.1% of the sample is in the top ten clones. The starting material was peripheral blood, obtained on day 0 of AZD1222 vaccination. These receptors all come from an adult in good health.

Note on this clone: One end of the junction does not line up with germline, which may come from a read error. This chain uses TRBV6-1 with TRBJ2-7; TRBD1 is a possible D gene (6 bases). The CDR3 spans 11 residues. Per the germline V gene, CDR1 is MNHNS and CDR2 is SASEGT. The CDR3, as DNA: TGTGCCAGCAGTGAATCAGGGGTTTTGCACTTC. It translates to CASSESGVLHF.

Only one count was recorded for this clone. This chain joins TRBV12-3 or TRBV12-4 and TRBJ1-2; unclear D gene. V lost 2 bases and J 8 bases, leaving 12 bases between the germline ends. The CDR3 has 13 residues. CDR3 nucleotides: TGTGCCAGCAGTTTATTGGAGGGCCAGGGCTACACCTTC. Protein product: CASSLLEGQGYTF.

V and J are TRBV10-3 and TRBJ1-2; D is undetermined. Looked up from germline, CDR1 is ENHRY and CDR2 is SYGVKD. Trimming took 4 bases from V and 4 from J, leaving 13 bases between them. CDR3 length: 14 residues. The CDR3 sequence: CAISGGNRGYGYTF. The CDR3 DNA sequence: TGTGCCATCAGTGGAGGGAATCGAGGCTATGGCTACACCTTC.

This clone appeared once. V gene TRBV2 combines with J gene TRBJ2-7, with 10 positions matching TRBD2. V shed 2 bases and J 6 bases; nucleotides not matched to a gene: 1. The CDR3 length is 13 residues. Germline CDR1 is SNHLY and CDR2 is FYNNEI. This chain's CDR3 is CASSELAGVEQYF. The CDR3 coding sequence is TGTGCCAGCAGTGAACTAGCGGGAGTCGAGCAGTACTTC.

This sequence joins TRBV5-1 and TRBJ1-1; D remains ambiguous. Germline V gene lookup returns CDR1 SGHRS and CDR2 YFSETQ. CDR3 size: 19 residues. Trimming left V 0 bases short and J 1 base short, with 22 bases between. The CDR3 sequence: CASSLASISASGRNTEAFF. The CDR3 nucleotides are TGCGCCAGCAGCTTGGCTTCTATTTCGGCTTCGGGAAGGAACACTGAAGCTTTCTTT.

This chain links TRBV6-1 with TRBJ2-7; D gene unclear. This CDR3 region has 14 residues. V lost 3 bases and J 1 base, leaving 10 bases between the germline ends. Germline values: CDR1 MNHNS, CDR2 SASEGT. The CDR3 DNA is TGTGCCAGCAGTGACCACCAGCGTTCCTACGAGCAGTACTTC. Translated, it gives CASSDHQRSYEQYF.

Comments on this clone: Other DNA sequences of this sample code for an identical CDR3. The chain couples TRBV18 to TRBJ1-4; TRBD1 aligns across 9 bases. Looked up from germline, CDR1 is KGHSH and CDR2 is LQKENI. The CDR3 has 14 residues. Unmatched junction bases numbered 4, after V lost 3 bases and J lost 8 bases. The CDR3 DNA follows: TGTGCCAGCTCACCCGGGACAGGGCGCGAAAAACTGTTTTTT. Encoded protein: CASSPGTGREKLFF.

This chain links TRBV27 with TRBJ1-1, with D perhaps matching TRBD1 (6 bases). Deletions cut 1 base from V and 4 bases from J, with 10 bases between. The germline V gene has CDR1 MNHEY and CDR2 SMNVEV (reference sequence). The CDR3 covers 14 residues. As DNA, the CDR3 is TGTGCCAGCAGTTTATTTGGAGGGGGCACTGAAGCTTTCTTT. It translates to CASSLFGGGTEAFF.

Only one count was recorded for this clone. The CDR3 reads CASAQTGTGFQPQHF. CDR3 DNA: TGTGCCAGTGCCCAAACCGGGACAGGGTTTCAGCCCCAGCATTTT. The V and J genes are TRBV19 and TRBJ1-5, with TRBD1 matching over 9 bases. CDR1 LNHDA and CDR2 SQIVND come from the germline V gene (reference sequence). The CDR3 consists of 15 residues. With V trimmed by 8 bases and J by 6 bases, 11 bases remained unmatched.

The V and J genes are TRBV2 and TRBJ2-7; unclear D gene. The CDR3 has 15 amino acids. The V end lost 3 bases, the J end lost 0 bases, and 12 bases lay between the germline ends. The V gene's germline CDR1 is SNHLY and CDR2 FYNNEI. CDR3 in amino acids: CASSDTRRLSYEQYF. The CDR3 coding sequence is TGTGCCAGCAGTGATACCAGGCGACTCTCCTACGAGCAGTACTTC.

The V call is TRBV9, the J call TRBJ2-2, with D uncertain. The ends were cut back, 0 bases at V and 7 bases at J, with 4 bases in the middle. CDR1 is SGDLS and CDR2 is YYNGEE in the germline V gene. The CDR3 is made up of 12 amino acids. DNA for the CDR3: TGTGCCAGCAGCGTAGACATCGGGGAGCTGTTTTTT. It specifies CASSVDIGELFF.

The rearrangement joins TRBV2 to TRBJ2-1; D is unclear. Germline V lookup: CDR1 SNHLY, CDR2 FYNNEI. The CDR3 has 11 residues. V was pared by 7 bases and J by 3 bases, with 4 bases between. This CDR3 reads CASKGYNEQFF. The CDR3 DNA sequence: TGTGCCAGCAAGGGCTACAATGAGCAGTTCTTC.

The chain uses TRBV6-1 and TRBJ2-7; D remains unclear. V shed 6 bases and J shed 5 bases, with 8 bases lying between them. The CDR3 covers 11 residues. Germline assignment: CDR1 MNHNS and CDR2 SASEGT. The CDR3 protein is CASSHRHEQYF. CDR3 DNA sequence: TGTGCCAGCAGCCACAGACACGAGCAGTACTTC.

The CDR3 DNA is TGTGCCAGCAGTGAGAGGGCGGAGGATACGCAGTATTTT. Protein sequence: CASSERAEDTQYF. This chain uses TRBV6-1 with TRBJ2-3; maybe TRBD2 (5 bases). The ends were cut back, 3 bases at V and 6 bases at J, with 10 bases in the middle. Germline V gene data show CDR1 as MNHNS and CDR2 as SASEGT. This CDR3 region has 13 residues.

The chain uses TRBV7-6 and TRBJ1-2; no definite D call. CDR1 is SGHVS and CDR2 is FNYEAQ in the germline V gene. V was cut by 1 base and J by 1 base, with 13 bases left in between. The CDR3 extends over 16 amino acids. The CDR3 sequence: CASSLEPLTINYGYTF. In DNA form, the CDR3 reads TGTGCCAGCAGCTTAGAACCCCTGACCATTAACTATGGCTACACCTTC.